This T cell receptor (beta chain) was recovered during a study of blood T cells in healthy people across ages. A word on this clonotype: Its antigen is currently unknown.

The second PCR ran roughly 7 to 12 cycles with a sample-barcoded 5' primer and J-beta primers. Every cDNA molecule bore a tag from a template-switch adaptor containing 12 random nucleotides. Paired-end reads containing CDR3 totaled no fewer than 2.5 million for each sample. One entry per CDR3 protein results from TCRdb running MiXCR on the 5' RACE reads. The sample consists of 1.5 million to 2 million distinct CDR3 sequences, less than 50% of them appearing once. Broader study findings: A strong correlation was found between TCR beta diversity and the percentage of naive T cells. Donor CMV infection status was unknown, possibly confounding age-related changes in expanded clonotypes.

Sequencing was done on a sample of blood. This clonotype originated in a woman in her 40s in good health.

This CDR3 reads CASSAGTLGTEAFF. The DNA of the CDR3 is TGTGCCAGCAGCGCAGGGACCTTAGGCACTGAAGCTTTCTTT. V and J are TRBV7-9 and TRBJ1-1, with D possibly being TRBD1 (5 bases). V dropped 5 bases and J dropped 4 bases, with 14 bases sitting between them. This CDR3 region has 14 residues. Germline CDR1 reads SEHNR; CDR2 reads FQNEAQ (reference sequence).